This T cell receptor beta chain was identified in a study of early T cells in non-severe SARS-CoV-2 infection. The study, taken as a whole, reports: The study's VDJdb matching favored anti-spike CD8 responses and missed private and CD4 specificities.

Turning to this clonotype: Its target is unknown.

Individual cDNA molecules were tagged with unique molecular identifiers, the study reported. TCRdb reprocessed the 5' RACE reads via MiXCR and lists one record per CDR3 protein. The sample lists roughly 63,000 distinct CDR3 sequences, about an eighth occurring once. Trimming shortened V by 9 bases and J by 8 bases, and 13 bases separated the two germline ends. This CDR3 has 12 residues. Germline V gene lookup returns CDR1 LNHDA and CDR2 SQIVND (reference sequence). What was sequenced was whole blood. The chain employs TRBV19 and TRBJ2-2; TRBD1 might be the D (5 bases). This TCR was sampled from an adult who was a healthcare worker with PCR-confirmed SARS-CoV-2 infection or an uninfected control (not recorded which). CDR3 DNA: TGTGCCAGCAAGCAGGGATCGGGGGAGCTGTTTTTT. Encoded protein: CASKQGSGELFF.